What follows are 13 T cell receptor beta chains derived from one specimen sequenced in a study of cytomegalovirus exposure and HLA in healthy donors. PCR used 60 Vbeta primers and 13 Jbeta primers. Generated by immunoSEQ multiplex PCR, the TCRdb table keeps only in-frame clones and is missing some. This table has roughly 130,000 clones, approximately 70% appearing once. Sequenced: PBMCs. The receptors derive from a woman in her sixties in good health and CMV-seropositive.

The chain is built from TRBV2 and TRBJ1-2; D might be TRBD1 (5 bases). The germline gives CDR1 SNHLY, CDR2 FYNNEI. CDR3 length equals 13 residues. The ends were cut back, 9 bases at V and 1 base at J, with 12 bases in the middle. CDR3 bases: TGTGCCAGGCCCGTGACAGATAACTATGGCTACACCTTC. Residues: CARPVTDNYGYTF.

The CDR3 DNA is TGTGCCAGCAGCTTGTGGCGGGGGGGCACCTACAATGAGCAGTTCTTC. It encodes CASSLWRGGTYNEQFF. The rearrangement joins TRBV13 to TRBJ2-1; 9 bases agree with TRBD2. V was pared by 3 bases and J by 2 bases, with 5 bases of the junction left unmatched. The CDR3 covers 16 residues. Per the germline V gene, CDR1 is PRHDT and CDR2 is FYEKMQ (reference sequence).

The chain links TRBV2 to TRBJ1-6; D ambiguous. Germline CDR1 and CDR2: SNHLY and FYNNEI. The V and J ends lost 6 bases and 7 bases respectively, with 13 bases between them. This CDR3 comprises 14 residues. The CDR3 sequence is CASRLAIGNSPLHF. The CDR3 DNA reads as TGTGCCAGCAGACTAGCAATAGGAAATTCACCCCTCCACTTT. The variable domain in full, completed from reference TRBV2 and TRBJ1-6, reads EPEVTQTPSHQVTQMGQEVILRCVPISNHLYFYWYRQILGQKVEFLVSFYNNEISEKSEIFDDQFSVERPDGSNFTLKIRSTKLEDSAMYFCASRLAIGNSPLHFGNGTRLTVT.

There are a few counts of this clone. V gene TRBV2 combines with J gene TRBJ2-1; D ambiguous. The CDR3 sequence is 13 residues long. Per germline, CDR1 SNHLY and CDR2 FYNNEI. V was trimmed by 5 bases and J by 6 bases, leaving 11 bases between them. The CDR3 reads CASSLKILNEQFF. The CDR3 region has the DNA TGTGCCAGCAGTTTAAAAATCCTCAATGAGCAGTTCTTC.

J is TRBJ2-1 and V is TRBV19; 10 bases fit TRBD1. J was trimmed by 4 bases and V by 5 bases; bases with no gene match: 5. The V gene's germline CDR1 is LNHDA and CDR2 SQIVND (reference sequence). This CDR3 has 15 amino acids. CDR3 sequence reads: CASSYGQGGYNEQFF. The CDR3 DNA is TGTGCCAGTAGTTACGGACAGGGGGGATACAATGAGCAGTTCTTC.

This chain uses TRBV19 with TRBJ2-3; weak D call: TRBD2 (6 bases). This CDR3 is built from 15 residues. V gave up 3 bases and J gave up 7 bases, with 17 bases separating them. The germline V gene has CDR1 LNHDA and CDR2 SQIVND (reference sequence). Here the CDR3 reads CASSMSSGLGNTQYF. In DNA form, the CDR3 reads TGTGCCAGTAGTATGTCCAGCGGGCTAGGGAATACGCAGTATTTT.

The chain has TRBV9 and TRBJ2-2; maybe TRBD2 (5 bases). The CDR3 has 13 residues. Trimming shortened V by 4 bases and J by 8 bases, and 12 bases separated the two germline ends. Germline CDR1 SGDLS, CDR2 YYNGEE. For the CDR3, the DNA is TGTGCCAGCAGCCGAGGGTTGGAAGGGGAGCTGTTTTTT. It yields the protein CASSRGLEGELFF.

This chain joins TRBV2 and TRBJ2-1; D is unclear. Trimming left V 8 bases short and J 5 bases short, with 4 bases between. The germline V gene encodes CDR1 SNHLY and CDR2 FYNNEI. This CDR3 region has 10 residues. CDR3: CASDNNEQFF. In DNA form, the CDR3 reads TGTGCCAGCGACAACAATGAGCAGTTCTTC.

The chain recombines TRBV7-3 with TRBJ2-5, with TRBD2 matching 8 bases. V shed 4 bases and J 4 bases; nucleotides not matched to a gene: 5. CDR1 and CDR2 (germline): SGHTA, FQGTGA. CDR3 length equals 14 residues. The CDR3 here is CASSYLGTRETQYF. DNA for the CDR3: TGTGCCAGCAGCTACCTAGGGACTAGAGAGACCCAGTACTTC.

This clone came up a few times. The chain links TRBV20-1 to TRBJ1-1, with D unresolved. The CDR3 runs to 11 residues. CDR1 and CDR2 (germline): DFQATT, SNEGSKA (reference sequence). Trimming took 0 bases from V and 12 from J, leaving 11 bases between them. CDR3 sequence reads: CSARDVPVTFF. DNA for the CDR3: TGCAGTGCTAGAGACGTTCCGGTAACTTTCTTT.

The V call is TRBV7-9, the J call TRBJ2-7; TRBD2 matches at 8 bases. In germline, CDR1 is SEHNR, CDR2 FQNEAQ (reference sequence). CDR3 length: 16 residues. V was clipped by 6 bases and J by 5 bases; unmatched bases: 15. The CDR3 nucleotides read TGTGCCAGCAGTGGGAGTCCGGGGGGGGGCGTCGACGAGCAGTACTTC. Its protein product is CASSGSPGGGVDEQYF.

V usage is TRBV29-1 and J usage is TRBJ2-2, with D possibly being TRBD1 (6 bases). This CDR3 contains 14 residues. CDR1 is SQVTM and CDR2 is ANQGSEA in the germline V gene. V gave up 3 bases and J gave up 5 bases, with 13 bases separating them. The CDR3 DNA sequence: TGCAGCGTTGATGGGGGCAGGGGAACCGGGGAGCTGTTTTTT. It specifies CSVDGGRGTGELFF.

This chain uses TRBV6-6 with TRBJ1-4; a possible D gene is TRBD1 (5 bases). Looked up from germline, CDR1 is MNHNY and CDR2 is SVGAGI (reference sequence). The CDR3 is 14 amino acids. V lost 2 bases, J lost 8 bases, and 12 bases lay in between. CDR3 amino acids: CASSYRGGVEKLFF. The CDR3 nucleotides read TGTGCCAGCAGTTACAGGGGAGGGGTAGAAAAACTGTTTTTT.